The TCR beta chain described here comes from a study of monozygotic twins with inflammatory bowel disease. The CDR3 spans 14 residues. Germline assignment: CDR1 KGHDR and CDR2 SFDVKD. TCR libraries were prepared from roughly 3,300 ng total RNA each. TCRdb re-called the 5' RACE reads; one entry per CDR3 protein, DNA not given. Its table lists around 150,000 distinct CDR3 sequences. Sequences were obtained from blood. The receptor was derived from a human donor with ulcerative colitis or Crohn's disease, or a healthy co-twin of an affected twin (not recorded which). The chain carries TRBV24-1 and TRBJ2-1; TCRdb lists TRBD1, though no DNA is available to test this call. This CDR3 reads CATSAPTGDNEQFF.